This T cell receptor (beta chain) was identified in a study of metastatic and nonmetastatic thyroid tumors. Study conclusions and caveats: A significant increase in TCR beta diversity was reportedly seen in malignant thyroid tumors relative to benign nodules, in blood and tumor.

There were no patients who had received any treatment before thyroid surgery. The sample holds many counts of this clone. Its antigen is still unknown. Germline CDR1 and CDR2: MRHNA and SNTAGT. This CDR3 region has 13 residues. Trimming left V 3 bases short and J 10 bases short, with 13 bases between. In the source study's methods: The study built a papillary thyroid cancer distant-metastasis classifier from CDR3 differences across clinicopathological groups. With MiXCR, TCRdb called clones anew from the PCR reads. TCRdb, not the original authors, processed these V and J calls. Among 30,000 to 35,000 clones listed, over 12% were seen once.

Sequenced: blood. The chain has TRBV6-4 and TRBJ2-1, with D possibly matching TRBD2 (6 bases). The receptor was derived from a male donor with papillary thyroid cancer or a benign thyroid nodule (not recorded which). Some clones in this sample may be carry-over from other donors' samples. CDR3 bases: TGTGCCAGCAGTGAGGGGGGAGTAAGGGAGCAGTTCTTC. This codes for CASSEGGVREQFF.